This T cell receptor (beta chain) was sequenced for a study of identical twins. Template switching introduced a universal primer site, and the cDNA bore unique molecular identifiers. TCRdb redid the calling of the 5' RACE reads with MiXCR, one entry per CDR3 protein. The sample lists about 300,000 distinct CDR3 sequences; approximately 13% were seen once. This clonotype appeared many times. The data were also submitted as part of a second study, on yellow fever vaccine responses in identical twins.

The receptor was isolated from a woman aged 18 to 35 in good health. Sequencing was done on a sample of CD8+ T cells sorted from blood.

This CDR3 reads CSAGLVNTGELFF. CDR3 DNA: TGCAGCGCGGGACTAGTGAACACCGGGGAGCTGTTTTTT. V and J are TRBV29-1 and TRBJ2-2; the match to TRBD2 covers 8 bases. In germline, CDR1 is SQVTM, CDR2 ANQGSEA. V shed 7 bases and J 1 base; nucleotides not matched to a gene: 2. The CDR3 is 13 residues long.